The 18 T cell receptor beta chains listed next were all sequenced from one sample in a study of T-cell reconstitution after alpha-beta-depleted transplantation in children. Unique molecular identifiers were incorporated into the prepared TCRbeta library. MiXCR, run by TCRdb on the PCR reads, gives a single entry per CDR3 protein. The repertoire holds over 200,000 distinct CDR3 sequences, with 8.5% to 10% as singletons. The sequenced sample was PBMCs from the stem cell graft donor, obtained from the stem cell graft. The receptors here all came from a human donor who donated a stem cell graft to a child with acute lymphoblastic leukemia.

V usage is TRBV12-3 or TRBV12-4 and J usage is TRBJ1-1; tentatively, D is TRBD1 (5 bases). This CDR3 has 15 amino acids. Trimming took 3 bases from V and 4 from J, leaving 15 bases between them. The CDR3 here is CASSFVGGVRTEAFF. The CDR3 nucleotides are TGTGCCAGCAGTTTTGTTGGAGGGGTTCGCACTGAAGCTTTCTTT.

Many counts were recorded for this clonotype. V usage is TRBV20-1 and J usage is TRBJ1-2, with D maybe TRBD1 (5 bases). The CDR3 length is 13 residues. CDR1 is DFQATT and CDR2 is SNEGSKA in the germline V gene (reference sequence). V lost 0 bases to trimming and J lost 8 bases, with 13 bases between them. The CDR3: CSAREVQGGGYTF. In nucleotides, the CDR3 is TGCAGTGCTAGAGAGGTCCAGGGAGGCGGCTACACCTTC.

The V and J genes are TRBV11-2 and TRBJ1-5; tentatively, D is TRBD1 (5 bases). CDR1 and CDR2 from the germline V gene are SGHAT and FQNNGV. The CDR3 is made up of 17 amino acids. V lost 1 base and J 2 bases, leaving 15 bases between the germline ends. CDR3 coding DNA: TGTGCCAGCAGCTTAGGCAGGCAGGGAACCGGCAATCAGCCCCAGCATTTT. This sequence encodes CASSLGRQGTGNQPQHF.

CDR3 nucleotide sequence: TGTGCCAGCAGCTTAGGGGCTACCAGTGGGCCCGGGGAGCTGTTTTTT. The encoded protein is CASSLGATSGPGELFF. The gene calls are TRBV11-3 and TRBJ2-2, with D uncertain. V was cut by 1 base and J by 6 bases, with 15 bases left in between. Germline loops: CDR1 SGHNT, CDR2 YENEEA. The CDR3 consists of 16 residues.

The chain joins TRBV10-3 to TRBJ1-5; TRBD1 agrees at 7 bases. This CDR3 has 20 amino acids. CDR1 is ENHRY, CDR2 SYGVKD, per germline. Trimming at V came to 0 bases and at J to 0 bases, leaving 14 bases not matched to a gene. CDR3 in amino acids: CAISESLEDRWEHSNQPQHF. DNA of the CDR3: TGTGCCATCAGTGAGTCTTTAGAGGACAGGTGGGAACATAGCAATCAGCCCCAGCATTTT.

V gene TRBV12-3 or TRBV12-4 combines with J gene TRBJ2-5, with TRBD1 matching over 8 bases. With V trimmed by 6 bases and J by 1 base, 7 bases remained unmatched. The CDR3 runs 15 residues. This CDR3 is CASSRRTGIQETQYF. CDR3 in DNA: TGTGCCAGCAGCCGACGGACAGGGATCCAAGAGACCCAGTACTTC.

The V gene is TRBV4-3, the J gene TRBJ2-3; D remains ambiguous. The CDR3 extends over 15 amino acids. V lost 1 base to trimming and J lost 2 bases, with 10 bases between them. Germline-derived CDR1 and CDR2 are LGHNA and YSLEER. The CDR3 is CASSQAEDLTDTQYF. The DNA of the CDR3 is TGCGCCAGCAGCCAAGCCGAGGACCTCACAGATACGCAGTATTTT.

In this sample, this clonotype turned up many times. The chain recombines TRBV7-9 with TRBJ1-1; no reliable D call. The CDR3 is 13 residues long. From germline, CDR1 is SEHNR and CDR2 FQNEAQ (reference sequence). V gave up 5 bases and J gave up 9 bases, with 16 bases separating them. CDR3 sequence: CASSTRATRKAFF. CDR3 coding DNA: TGTGCCAGCAGCACCCGGGCGACTAGGAAAGCTTTCTTT.

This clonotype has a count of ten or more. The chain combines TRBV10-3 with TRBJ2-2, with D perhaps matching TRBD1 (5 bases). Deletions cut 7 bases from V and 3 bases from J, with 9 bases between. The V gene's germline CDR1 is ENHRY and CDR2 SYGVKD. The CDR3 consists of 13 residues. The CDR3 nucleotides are TGTGCCATCACAGGGATAGACACCGGGGAGCTGTTTTTT. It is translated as CAITGIDTGELFF.

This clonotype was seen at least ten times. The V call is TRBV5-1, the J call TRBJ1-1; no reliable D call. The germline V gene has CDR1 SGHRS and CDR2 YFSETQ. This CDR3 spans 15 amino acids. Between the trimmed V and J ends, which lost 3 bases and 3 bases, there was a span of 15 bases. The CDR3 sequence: CASSWPRDGDTEAFF. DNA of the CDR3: TGCGCCAGCAGCTGGCCGAGGGATGGGGACACTGAAGCTTTCTTT.

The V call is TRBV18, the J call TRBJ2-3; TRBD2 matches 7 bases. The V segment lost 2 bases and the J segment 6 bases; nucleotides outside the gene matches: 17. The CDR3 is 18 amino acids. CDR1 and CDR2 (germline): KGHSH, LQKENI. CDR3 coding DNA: TGTGCCAGCTCACCATCGGGAACGGGGACTATTAGACGGGATACGCAGTATTTT. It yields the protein CASSPSGTGTIRRDTQYF.

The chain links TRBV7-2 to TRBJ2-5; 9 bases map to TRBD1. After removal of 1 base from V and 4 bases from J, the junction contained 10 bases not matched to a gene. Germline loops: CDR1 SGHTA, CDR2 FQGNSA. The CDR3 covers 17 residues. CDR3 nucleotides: TGTGCCAGCAGCTTAGGCGTAATACAGGGGGCAGTAGAGACCCAGTACTTC. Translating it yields CASSLGVIQGAVETQYF.

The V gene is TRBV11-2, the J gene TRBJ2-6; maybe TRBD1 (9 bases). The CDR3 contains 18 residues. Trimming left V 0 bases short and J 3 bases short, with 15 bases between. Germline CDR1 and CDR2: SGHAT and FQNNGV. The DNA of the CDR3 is TGTGCCAGCAGCTTAGAGGGGACAGGGACTAGTGGGGCCAACGTCCTGACTTTC. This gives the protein CASSLEGTGTSGANVLTF.

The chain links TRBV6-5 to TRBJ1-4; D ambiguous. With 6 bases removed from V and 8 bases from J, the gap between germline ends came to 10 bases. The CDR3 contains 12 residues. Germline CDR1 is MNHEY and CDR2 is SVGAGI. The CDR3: CASRDGREKLFF. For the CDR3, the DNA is TGTGCCAGCAGGGATGGGAGGGAAAAACTGTTTTTT.

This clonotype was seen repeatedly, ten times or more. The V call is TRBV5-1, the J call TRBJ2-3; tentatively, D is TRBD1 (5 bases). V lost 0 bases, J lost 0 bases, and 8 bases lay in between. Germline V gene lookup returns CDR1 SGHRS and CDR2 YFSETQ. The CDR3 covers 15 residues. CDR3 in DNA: TGCGCCAGCAGCTTGGTAGGGGCTAGCACAGATACGCAGTATTTT. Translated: CASSLVGASTDTQYF.

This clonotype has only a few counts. CDR3 sequence reads: CASSLEGALGYTF. CDR3 bases: TGTGCCAGCAGCCTTGAGGGGGCGCTTGGCTACACCTTC. The chain has TRBV7-6 and TRBJ1-2; 7 positions agree with TRBD1. The germline CDR1 and CDR2 sequences are SGHVS and FNYEAQ. This CDR3 has 13 amino acids. V trimming: 5 bases; J trimming: 7 bases; junction bases outside the gene matches: 7.

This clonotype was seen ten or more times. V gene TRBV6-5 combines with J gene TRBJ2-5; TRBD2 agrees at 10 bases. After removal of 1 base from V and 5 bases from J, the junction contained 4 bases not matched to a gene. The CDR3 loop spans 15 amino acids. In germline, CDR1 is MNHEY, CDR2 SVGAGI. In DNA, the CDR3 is TGTGCCAGCAGTTACTGGGGACTAGCGCGGGAGACCCAGTACTTC. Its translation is CASSYWGLARETQYF.

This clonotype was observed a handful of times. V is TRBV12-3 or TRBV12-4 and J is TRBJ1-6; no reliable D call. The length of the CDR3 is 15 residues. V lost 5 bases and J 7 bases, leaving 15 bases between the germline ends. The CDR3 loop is CASSVSRASNSPLHF. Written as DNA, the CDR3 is TGTGCCAGCAGTGTTTCTAGGGCGAGCAATTCACCCCTCCACTTT.